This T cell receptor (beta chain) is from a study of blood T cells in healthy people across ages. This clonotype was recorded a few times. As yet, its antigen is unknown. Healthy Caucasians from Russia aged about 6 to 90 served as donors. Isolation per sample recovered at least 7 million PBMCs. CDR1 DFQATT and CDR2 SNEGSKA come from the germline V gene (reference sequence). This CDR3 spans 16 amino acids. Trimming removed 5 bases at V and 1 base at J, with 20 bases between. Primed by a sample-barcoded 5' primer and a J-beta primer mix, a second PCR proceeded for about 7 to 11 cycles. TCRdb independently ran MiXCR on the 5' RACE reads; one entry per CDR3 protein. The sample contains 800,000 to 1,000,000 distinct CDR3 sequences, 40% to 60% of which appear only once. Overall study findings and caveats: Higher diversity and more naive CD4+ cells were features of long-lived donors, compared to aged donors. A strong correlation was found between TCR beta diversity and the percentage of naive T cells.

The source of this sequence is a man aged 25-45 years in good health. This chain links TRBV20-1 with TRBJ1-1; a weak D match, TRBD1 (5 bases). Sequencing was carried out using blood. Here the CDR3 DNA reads TGCAGTGCTGAGGGACCCGATGTCGGGGGGAACACTGAAGCTTTCTTT. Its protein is CSAEGPDVGGNTEAFF.